Below, 21 T cell receptor beta chains from the same sample are listed, as sequenced in a study of T cells expressing NK-cell markers. Reanalyzing the 5' RACE reads, TCRdb keeps one entry per CDR3 protein, without DNA. The listing contains under 600,000 distinct CDR3 sequences. The sequenced sample was blood T cells: a sorted CD56 or NKG2C T cell subset, CD4+ or CD8+ T cells, or bulk PBMC T cells (not recorded which). The source is a woman aged 45-60 years in good health.

The CDR3 loop reads CSANDRVRAFF. The chain combines TRBV20-1 with TRBJ1-1; checking the TCRdb D call of TRBD1 is not possible without DNA. Germline V gives CDR1 DFQATT, CDR2 SNEGSKA (reference sequence). CDR3 length equals 11 residues.

This chain joins TRBV13 and TRBJ2-5; the D call from TCRdb, TRBD2, cannot be confirmed without DNA. The CDR3 extends over 15 amino acids. Germline loops: CDR1 PRHDT, CDR2 FYEKMQ (reference sequence). This CDR3 is CASSFRGSPVETQYF.

The chain uses TRBV20-1 and TRBJ2-5; TCRdb gives TRBD2 as the D gene, but with no DNA this cannot be confirmed. The CDR3 consists of 17 residues. Germline V lookup: CDR1 DFQATT, CDR2 SNEGSKA (reference sequence). CDR3 sequence: CSARGEGGVFYQETQYF.

This chain joins TRBV5-1 and TRBJ2-1. CDR1 is SGHRS and CDR2 is YFSETQ in the germline V gene. CDR3 length: 11 amino acids. CDR3 sequence reads: CASGPKYEQFF.

The chain has TRBV5-1 and TRBJ2-2; TCRdb selects TRBD2, and the lack of DNA leaves this call unchecked. Germline CDR1 reads SGHRS; CDR2 reads YFSETQ. The length of the CDR3 is 14 residues. The CDR3 here is CASSFEGPPGELFF.

The CDR3: CASVTGGNQPQHF. This chain links TRBV28 with TRBJ1-5; the TCRdb D gene call, TRBD1, has no DNA to confirm it. The CDR3 is made up of 13 amino acids. Germline V gene data show CDR1 as MDHEN and CDR2 as SYDVKM.

V gene TRBV7-3 combines with J gene TRBJ1-4; without DNA, the TCRdb call of TRBD1 cannot be checked. Germline values: CDR1 SGHTA, CDR2 FQGTGA. This CDR3 is 15 amino acids long. The CDR3 loop reads CASSPTGTGNEKLFF.

The V gene is TRBV12-3 or TRBV12-4, the J gene TRBJ1-5; absent DNA, TCRdb's TRBD1 call cannot be checked. The CDR3 has 17 residues. This chain's CDR3 is CASTSASGGRSNQPQHF.

The chain joins TRBV6-1 to TRBJ1-4; TCRdb gives TRBD1 as the D gene, but with no DNA this cannot be confirmed. The CDR3 covers 15 residues. Germline CDR1 MNHNS, CDR2 SASEGT. The CDR3: CASSDNIGGSEKLFF.

The chain uses TRBV3-1 and TRBJ1-5. This CDR3 is built from 15 residues. The germline gives CDR1 LGHDT, CDR2 YNNKEL (reference sequence). This chain's CDR3 is CASSQDRGLGQPQHF.

This sequence joins TRBV20-1 and TRBJ1-1. From germline, CDR1 is DFQATT and CDR2 SNEGSKA (reference sequence). CDR3 length: 12 residues. This CDR3 reads CSARRTNTEAFF.

The CDR3: CASSSPRQRGGNTGELFF. The J gene is TRBJ2-2, the V gene TRBV12-3 or TRBV12-4; TCRdb's D call, TRBD1, is unchecked because there is no DNA. The CDR3 loop spans 18 amino acids.

V usage is TRBV12-3 or TRBV12-4 and J usage is TRBJ2-2; TCRdb outputs TRBD1, but without DNA this stays unchecked. There are 16 residues in the CDR3. The CDR3 loop reads CASSPGTGGGPGELFF.

V gene TRBV29-1 combines with J gene TRBJ2-7. Germline values: CDR1 SQVTM, CDR2 ANQGSEA. The CDR3 covers 11 residues. CDR3 amino acids: CSVAAKYEQYF.

The chain links TRBV6-5 to TRBJ2-3; no DNA is available, so the TRBD1 call from TCRdb remains unchecked. Germline V gene lookup returns CDR1 MNHEY and CDR2 SVGAGI. This CDR3 is 13 amino acids long. The CDR3: CASSWGAPDTQYF.

This sequence joins TRBV7-2 and TRBJ2-7; TCRdb returns TRBD1, unconfirmable since there is no DNA. CDR1 and CDR2 from the germline V gene are SGHTA and FQGNSA. The CDR3 consists of 12 residues. CDR3 residues: CASSPVRYEQYF.

The J gene is TRBJ2-3, the V gene TRBV7-9. The CDR3 consists of 15 residues. Germline V gene lookup returns CDR1 SEHNR and CDR2 FQNEAQ (reference sequence). CDR3 sequence: CASSLGGDYTDTQYF.

The chain has TRBV21-1 and TRBJ1-6; TCRdb's D gene call, TRBD1, goes unchecked for lack of DNA. TRBV21-1 is designated a pseudogene. This CDR3 region has 14 residues. The CDR3: CASSKGQGSSPLHF.

This sequence joins TRBV29-1 and TRBJ1-4; lacking DNA, the TRBD1 call made by TCRdb goes unchecked. The CDR3 runs 13 residues. Germline V gene sequence: CDR1 SQVTM, CDR2 ANQGSEA. CDR3 in amino acids: CSAAHSTNEKLFF.

This chain uses TRBV20-1 with TRBJ2-4; TCRdb picks TRBD2, but there is no DNA to check that call. The germline CDR1 and CDR2 sequences are DFQATT and SNEGSKA (reference sequence). The CDR3 loop spans 14 amino acids. The CDR3 sequence: CSASSLAVSNIQYF.

The chain joins TRBV6-6 to TRBJ2-2; TCRdb's D call, TRBD1, is unchecked because there is no DNA. The CDR3 consists of 14 residues. Germline values: CDR1 MNHNY, CDR2 SVGAGI (reference sequence). CDR3 residues: CASSRVRGAGELFF.